This TCR beta chain appears in the sequencing data of a study of T cell responses to AZD1222 COVID-19 vaccine. General study points: The study found Spike-specific TCR breadth and depth rose after two AZD1222 doses. Baseline serology detected seropositivity in only a handful of AZD1222 recipients. Most donors were white British, females outnumbered males, and clonal diversity was possibly underestimated.

The data were produced by immunoSEQ multiplex PCR, yet TCRdb's version contains in-frame clones alone and is incomplete. The sample holds 95,000 to 150,000 clones, 80% to 95% seen once. V lost 6 bases and J 8 bases, leaving 23 bases between the germline ends. This CDR3 comprises 15 residues. Germline assignment: CDR1 SGHDT and CDR2 YYEEEE. To note about this clone: What it binds is unknown.

The specimen was peripheral blood, collected 28 days after the second dose of the MenACWY control vaccine. The J gene is TRBJ1-2, the V gene TRBV5-6; D ambiguous. The TCR originated in an adult who received the MenACWY meningococcal vaccine as a control. CDR3 protein: CASNLDPVRVAGYTF. DNA of the CDR3: TGTGCCAGCAACCTTGACCCCGTGAGAGTAGCGGGCTACACCTTC.